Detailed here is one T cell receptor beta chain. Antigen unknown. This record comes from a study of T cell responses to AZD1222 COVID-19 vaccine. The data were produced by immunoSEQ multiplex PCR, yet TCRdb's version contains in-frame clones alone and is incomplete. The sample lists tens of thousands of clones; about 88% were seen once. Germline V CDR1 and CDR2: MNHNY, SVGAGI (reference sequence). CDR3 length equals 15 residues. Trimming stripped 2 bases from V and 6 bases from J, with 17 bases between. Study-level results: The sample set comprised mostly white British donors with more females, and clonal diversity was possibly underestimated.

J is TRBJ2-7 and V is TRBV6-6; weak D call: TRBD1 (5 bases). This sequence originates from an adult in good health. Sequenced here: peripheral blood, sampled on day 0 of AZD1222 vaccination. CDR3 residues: CASSYTGGSGPEQYF. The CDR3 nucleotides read TGTGCCAGCAGTTACACAGGTGGGTCTGGTCCCGAGCAGTACTTC.